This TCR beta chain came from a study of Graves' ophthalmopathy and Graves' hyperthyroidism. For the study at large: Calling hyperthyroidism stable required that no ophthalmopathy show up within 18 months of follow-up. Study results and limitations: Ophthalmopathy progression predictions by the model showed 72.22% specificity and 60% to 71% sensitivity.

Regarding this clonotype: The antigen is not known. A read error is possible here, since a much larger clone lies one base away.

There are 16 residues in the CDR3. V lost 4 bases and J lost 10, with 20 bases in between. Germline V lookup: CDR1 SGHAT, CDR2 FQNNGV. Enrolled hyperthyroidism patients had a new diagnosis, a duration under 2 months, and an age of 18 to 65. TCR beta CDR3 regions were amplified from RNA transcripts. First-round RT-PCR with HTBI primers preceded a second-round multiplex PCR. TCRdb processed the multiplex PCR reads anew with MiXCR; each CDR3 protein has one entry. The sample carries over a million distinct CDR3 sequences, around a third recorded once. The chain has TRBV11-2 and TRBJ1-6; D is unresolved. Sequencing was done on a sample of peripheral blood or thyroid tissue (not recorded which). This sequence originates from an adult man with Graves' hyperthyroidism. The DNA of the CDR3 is TGTGCCAGCAGCTCCCGGGCCCGGGGTGGGAAGTCACCCCTCCACTTT. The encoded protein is CASSSRARGGKSPLHF.